The sequence of this TCR beta chain was determined in a study of cytomegalovirus exposure and HLA in healthy donors. Study-level background: It was reported in a later analysis that the same platform had been used for the 120 or so validation repertoires as for the approximately 700 first-cohort repertoires.

Clones were read by immunoSEQ multiplex PCR, and TCRdb kept only the in-frame ones, dropping some. Among about 130,000 clones, roughly nine tenths were seen once, and the ten largest hold 1.5% to 2.5%. Of note for this clone: Its antigen is undetermined.

The study's findings and limits: In a later analysis, first-cohort TCR clusters were found to tend to co-occur in the 120 validation repertoires. Across donors, most TCRs were seen rarely, yet some public ones were widespread.

CDR1 is SGHDT, CDR2 YYEEEE, per germline. V dropped 0 bases and J dropped 3; count of bases not matched to a gene: 2. The CDR3 has 15 amino acids. V is TRBV5-6 and J is TRBJ2-2, with 7 nucleotides matching TRBD1. The sample comprised PBMCs. This clonotype was obtained from a woman under 30 in good health and CMV-seronegative. CDR3 sequence (DNA): TGTGCCAGCAGCTTGGAGGGGGCTTACACCGGGGAGCTGTTTTTT. Encoded protein: CASSLEGAYTGELFF.